This passage covers 12 T cell receptor beta chains from one sample sequenced in a study of T-cell memory formation after mild COVID-19 (dated by TCRdb to the early 2020s). The library was obtained by 5' RACE. TCRdb shows the sequencer as Illumina NovaSeq 6000. The public reads were quality trimmed at Q25 with fastp and then assembled into clones with MiXCR by TCRdb, keeping productive beta chains. Identical CDR3 proteins give one entry, which carries the most common genes and DNA. The sample includes roughly 560,000 distinct CDR3 sequences, with about a fifth observed a single time. The ten largest clonotypes hold approximately 12% of the sample. Source material: PBMCs or a T cell subset sorted from them (not recorded which). The receptors here all came from an adult woman who had mild COVID-19 (a few samples of this study predate the infection). The sample titles of this study are shuffled in the database, so cell type and time point are left out; the donor was told from shared clones.

The table lists this clonotype with a few counts. This CDR3 is CASSLSGSYGYTF. The DNA of the CDR3 is TGTGCCAGCAGCTTAAGTGGCAGCTATGGCTACACCTTC. V is TRBV7-9 and J is TRBJ1-2; no clear D. Germline V gene sequence: CDR1 SEHNR, CDR2 FQNEAQ (reference sequence). The V end lost 2 bases, the J end lost 4 bases, and 8 bases lay between the germline ends. The length of the CDR3 is 13 residues.

The V gene is TRBV4-1, the J gene TRBJ1-1; tentatively, D is TRBD1 (5 bases). CDR3 size: 13 residues. Trimming stripped 3 bases from V and 4 bases from J, with 9 bases between. Germline CDR1 and CDR2: MGHRA and YSYEKL. CDR3 loop: CASSHTRGTEAFF. The CDR3 DNA follows: TGCGCCAGCAGCCATACGAGGGGCACTGAAGCTTTCTTT.

This clonotype was seen ten or more times. The chain uses TRBV7-9 and TRBJ2-5; perhaps D is TRBD1 or TRBD2 (5 bases each). In germline, CDR1 is SEHNR, CDR2 FQNEAQ (reference sequence). The CDR3 consists of 13 residues. The V gene lost 8 bases and the J gene lost 3 bases, with 13 bases spanning the gap. CDR3 nucleotides: TGTGCCAGCCGCCCTTGGGGGAAAGAGACCCAGTACTTC. This translates into CASRPWGKETQYF.

This clonotype was detected only a few times. This chain joins TRBV29-1 and TRBJ1-1; tentative D call: TRBD1 (5 bases). Trimming removed 5 bases at V and 6 bases at J, with 16 bases between. CDR3 length: 13 residues. Germline CDR1 and CDR2: SQVTM and ANQGSEA. The DNA of the CDR3 is TGCAGCGTTAAAAGATTCCAGGGATCTGAAGCTTTCTTT. Translation: CSVKRFQGSEAFF.

This clonotype was seen a few times. The chain has TRBV9 and TRBJ1-1; possible D gene TRBD1, 5 bases. Per germline, CDR1 SGDLS and CDR2 YYNGEE. V lost 1 base, J lost 9 bases, and 16 bases lay in between. There are 14 residues in the CDR3. CDR3 sequence: CASSVIGADIKAFF. The CDR3 nucleotides are TGTGCCAGCAGCGTAATTGGGGCGGACATTAAAGCTTTCTTT.

This clonotype was recorded a few times. The chain couples TRBV25-1 to TRBJ2-3, with 10 bases that match TRBD2. J lost 2 bases, V lost 0 bases, and 8 bases had no gene match. CDR1 is MGHDK and CDR2 is SYGVNS in the germline V gene. The CDR3 length is 18 residues. The CDR3 sequence is CASSEYGLAGALTDTQYF. The CDR3, as DNA: TGTGCCAGCAGTGAATATGGGCTAGCGGGGGCCCTCACAGATACGCAGTATTTT. Full variable domain (remainder filled in from reference TRBV25-1 and TRBJ2-3): EADIYQTPRYLVIGTGKKITLECSQTMGHDKMYWYQQDPGMELHLIHYSYGVNSTEKGDLSSESTVSRIRTEHFPLTLESARPSHTSQYLCASSEYGLAGALTDTQYFGPGTRLTVL.

This clonotype was found a few times. The V gene is TRBV5-5, the J gene TRBJ2-3; D gene unclear. The V gene's germline CDR1 is SGHKS and CDR2 YYEKEE (reference sequence). CDR3 length: 16 residues. V was trimmed by 1 base and J by 0 bases, leaving 12 bases between them. CDR3 protein: CASSLWSFSSTDTQYF. CDR3 bases: TGTGCCAGCAGCTTGTGGTCGTTTTCTAGCACAGATACGCAGTATTTT.

The chain is built from TRBV20-1 and TRBJ2-3; perhaps TRBD2 as D (5 bases). This CDR3 region has 13 residues. In germline, CDR1 is DFQATT, CDR2 SNEGSKA (reference sequence). Trimming removed 3 bases from V and 10 bases from J, with 17 bases in between. DNA for the CDR3: TGCAGTGCTAGCGGAGTTTGGCGGGCGGCGCAGTATTTT. Encoded protein: CSASGVWRAAQYF.

Only a few counts were recorded for this clonotype. The gene calls are TRBV11-2 and TRBJ2-6; D might be TRBD2 (5 bases). The germline CDR1 and CDR2 sequences are SGHAT and FQNNGV. This CDR3 is 17 amino acids long. V lost 4 bases and J 0 bases, leaving 13 bases between the germline ends. CDR3: CASSSLRAPSGANVLTF. CDR3 DNA sequence: TGTGCCAGCAGCTCCCTGAGGGCCCCCTCTGGGGCCAACGTCCTGACTTTC.

This chain connects TRBV29-1 to TRBJ2-1; D might be TRBD1 (5 bases). CDR1 is SQVTM and CDR2 is ANQGSEA in the germline V gene. Trimming removed 5 bases from V and 10 bases from J, with 15 bases in between. The CDR3 is 12 amino acids. CDR3: CSVLSFRGEQFF. In nucleotides, the CDR3 is TGCAGCGTTCTCTCGTTTAGGGGAGAGCAGTTCTTC.

This sequence joins TRBV7-9 and TRBJ2-3; 8 bases agree with TRBD2. CDR1 SEHNR and CDR2 FQNEAQ come from the germline V gene (reference sequence). J lost 14 bases, V lost 7 bases, and 14 bases had no gene match. The length of the CDR3 is 13 residues. The CDR3 region has the DNA TGTGCCAGCACCTATGAAGGGGGACTAGGTCGGTATTTT. Translated, it gives CASTYEGGLGRYF.

The chain joins TRBV6-2 or TRBV6-3 to TRBJ2-1; the match to TRBD1 covers 10 bases. With 2 bases clipped from V and 5 bases from J, the junction kept 6 bases outside the gene matches. The CDR3 has 16 residues. Germline CDR1 is MNHEY and CDR2 is SVGEGT. The CDR3 spells CASSYPPGTGDNEQFF. The CDR3 DNA reads as TGTGCCAGCAGTTACCCCCCCGGGACAGGGGACAATGAGCAGTTCTTC.